A selection of T cell receptor beta chains follows, all from one sample in a study of human T cells and chemical hapten exposure. Each CDR3 protein is one row after TCRdb ran MiXCR on the RACE reads. The sample has around 300,000 distinct CDR3 sequences, approximately 5.8% seen once. Source: whole blood, taken in connection with sensitization to the hapten diphenylcyclopropenone (DPC). Receptors were obtained from a young woman with alopecia areata. Some clones in this sample may be carry-over from other donors' samples. CDR3s leave out the opening cysteine and the closing phenylalanine or tryptophan. The order of the fields is CDR3 protein, J gene, D gene, V gene. The D gene is left open where the match is weak.

CDR3 protein: ASSYRGGTDTQY; J gene: TRBJ2-3; D gene: -; V gene: TRBV6-5
CDR3 protein: ASRGSGGSTDKQY; J gene: TRBJ2-3; D gene: TRBD2; V gene: TRBV12-3/TRBV12-4
CDR3 protein: ASSSTGLRTQY; J gene: TRBJ2-3; D gene: -; V gene: TRBV5-1
CDR3 protein: ASSVARGGYGNSPLH; J gene: TRBJ1-6; D gene: -; V gene: TRBV9
CDR3 protein: ASSLAGQPGVANYGYT; J gene: TRBJ1-2; D gene: -; V gene: TRBV5-8
CDR3 protein: ASSLGGTAINYGYT; J gene: TRBJ1-2; D gene: TRBD1; V gene: TRBV5-1
CDR3 protein: ASSGTNSLAKNIQY; J gene: TRBJ2-4; D gene: -; V gene: TRBV2
CDR3 protein: ASKGGGTDTQY; J gene: TRBJ2-3; D gene: TRBD2; V gene: TRBV6-5
CDR3 protein: ASSYSMVKKAF; J gene: TRBJ1-1; D gene: -; V gene: TRBV6-5
CDR3 protein: ASSFAAGKGLGYT; J gene: TRBJ1-2; D gene: -; V gene: TRBV12-3/TRBV12-4
CDR3 protein: ASSYSAETSGNTIY; J gene: TRBJ1-3; D gene: -; V gene: TRBV6-5
CDR3 protein: AISPPSGYTDTQY; J gene: TRBJ2-3; D gene: TRBD2; V gene: TRBV10-3
CDR3 protein: SALIGGGVNQPQH; J gene: TRBJ1-5; D gene: -; V gene: TRBV20-1
CDR3 protein: ASSPPGQGRQPQH; J gene: TRBJ1-5; D gene: TRBD1; V gene: TRBV12-3/TRBV12-4
CDR3 protein: ASSSTREGVTEAF; J gene: TRBJ1-1; D gene: -; V gene: TRBV6-6
CDR3 protein: SARTANAGPGSF; J gene: TRBJ1-1; D gene: -; V gene: TRBV20-1
CDR3 protein: ASSTRLGRLF; J gene: TRBJ1-4; D gene: -; V gene: TRBV7-2
CDR3 protein: STTTGTGREKLF; J gene: TRBJ1-4; D gene: TRBD1; V gene: TRBV29-1
CDR3 protein: SARDLRGTSGTDTQY; J gene: TRBJ2-3; D gene: TRBD2; V gene: TRBV20-1